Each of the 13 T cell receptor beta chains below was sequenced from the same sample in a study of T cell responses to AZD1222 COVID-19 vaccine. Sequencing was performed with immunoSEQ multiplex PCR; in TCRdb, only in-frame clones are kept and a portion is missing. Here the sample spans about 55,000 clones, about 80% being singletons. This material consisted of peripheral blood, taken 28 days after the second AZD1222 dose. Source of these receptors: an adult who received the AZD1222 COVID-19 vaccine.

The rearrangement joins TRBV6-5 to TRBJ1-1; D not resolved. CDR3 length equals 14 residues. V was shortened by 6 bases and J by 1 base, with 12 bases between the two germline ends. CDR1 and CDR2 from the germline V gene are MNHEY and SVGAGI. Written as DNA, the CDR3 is TGTGCCAGCAGGCCGCGGGTGGGGAACACTGAAGCTTTCTTT. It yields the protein CASRPRVGNTEAFF.

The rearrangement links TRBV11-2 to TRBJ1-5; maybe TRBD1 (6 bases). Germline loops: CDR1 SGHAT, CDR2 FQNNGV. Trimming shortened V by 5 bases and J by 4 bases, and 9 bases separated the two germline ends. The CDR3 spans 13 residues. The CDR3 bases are TGTGCCAGCAGCCAACAGGGAAATCAGCCCCAGCATTTT. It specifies CASSQQGNQPQHF.

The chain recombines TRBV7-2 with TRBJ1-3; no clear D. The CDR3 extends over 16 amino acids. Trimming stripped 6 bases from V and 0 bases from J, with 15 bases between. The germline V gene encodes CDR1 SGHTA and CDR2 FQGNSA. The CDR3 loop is CASSRTDPYSGNTIYF. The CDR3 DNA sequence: TGTGCCAGCAGTCGTACGGACCCCTACTCTGGAAACACCATATATTTT.

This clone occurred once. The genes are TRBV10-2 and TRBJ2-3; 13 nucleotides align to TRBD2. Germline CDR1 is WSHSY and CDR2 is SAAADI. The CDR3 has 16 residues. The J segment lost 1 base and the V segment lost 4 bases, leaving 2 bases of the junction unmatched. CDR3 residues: CASSATSGGGTDTQYF. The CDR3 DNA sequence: TGCGCCAGCAGTGCTACTAGCGGGGGGGGCACAGATACGCAGTATTTT.

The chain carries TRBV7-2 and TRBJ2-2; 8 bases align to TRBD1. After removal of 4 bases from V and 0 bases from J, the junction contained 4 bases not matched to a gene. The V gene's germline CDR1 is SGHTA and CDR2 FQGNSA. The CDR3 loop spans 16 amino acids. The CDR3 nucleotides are TGTGCCAGCAGCTCCTCGGGACAGGCGAACACCGGGGAGCTGTTTTTT. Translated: CASSSSGQANTGELFF.

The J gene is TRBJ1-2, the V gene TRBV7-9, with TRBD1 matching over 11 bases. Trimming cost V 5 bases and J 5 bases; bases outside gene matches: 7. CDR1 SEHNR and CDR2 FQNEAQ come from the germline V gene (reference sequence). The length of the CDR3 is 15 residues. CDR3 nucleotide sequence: TGTGCCAGCAGCCAGGGACAGGGGGGCCTGTATGGCTACACCTTC. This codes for CASSQGQGGLYGYTF.

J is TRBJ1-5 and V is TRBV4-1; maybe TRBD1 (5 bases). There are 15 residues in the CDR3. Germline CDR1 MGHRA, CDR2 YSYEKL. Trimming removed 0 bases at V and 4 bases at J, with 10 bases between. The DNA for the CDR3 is TGCGCCAGCAGCCAAGAACCGGCAGGGAATCAGCCCCAGCATTTT. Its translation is CASSQEPAGNQPQHF.

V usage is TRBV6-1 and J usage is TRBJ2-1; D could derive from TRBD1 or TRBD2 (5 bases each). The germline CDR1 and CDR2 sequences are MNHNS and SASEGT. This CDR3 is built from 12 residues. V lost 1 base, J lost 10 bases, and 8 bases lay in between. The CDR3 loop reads CASSEEGEEQFF. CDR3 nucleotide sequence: TGTGCCAGCAGTGAAGAAGGGGAGGAGCAGTTCTTC.

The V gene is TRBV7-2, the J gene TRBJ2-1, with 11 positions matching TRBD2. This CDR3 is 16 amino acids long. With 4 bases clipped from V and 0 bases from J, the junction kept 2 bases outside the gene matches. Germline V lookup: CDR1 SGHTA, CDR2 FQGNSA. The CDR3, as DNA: TGTGCCAGCAGCTCGGGACTAGCGGTCTCCTACAATGAGCAGTTCTTC. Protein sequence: CASSSGLAVSYNEQFF.

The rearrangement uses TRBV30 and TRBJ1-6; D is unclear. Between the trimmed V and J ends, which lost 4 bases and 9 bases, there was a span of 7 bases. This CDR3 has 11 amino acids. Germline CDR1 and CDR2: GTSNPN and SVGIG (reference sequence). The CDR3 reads CAWKEGSPLHF. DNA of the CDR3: TGTGCCTGGAAAGAAGGTTCACCCCTCCACTTT.

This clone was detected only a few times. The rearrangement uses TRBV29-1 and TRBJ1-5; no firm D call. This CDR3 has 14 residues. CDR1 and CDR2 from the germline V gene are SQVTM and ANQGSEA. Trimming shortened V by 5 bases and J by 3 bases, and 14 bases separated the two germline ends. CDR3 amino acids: CSVPGSSSNQPQHF. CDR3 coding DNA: TGCAGCGTTCCTGGGAGCTCCTCCAATCAGCCCCAGCATTTT.

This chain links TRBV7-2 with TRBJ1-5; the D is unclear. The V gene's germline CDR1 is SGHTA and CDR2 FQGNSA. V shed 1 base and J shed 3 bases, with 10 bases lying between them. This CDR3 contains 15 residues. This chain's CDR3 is CASSLVRVFNQPQHF. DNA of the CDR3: TGTGCCAGCAGCTTAGTAAGGGTTTTCAATCAGCCCCAGCATTTT.

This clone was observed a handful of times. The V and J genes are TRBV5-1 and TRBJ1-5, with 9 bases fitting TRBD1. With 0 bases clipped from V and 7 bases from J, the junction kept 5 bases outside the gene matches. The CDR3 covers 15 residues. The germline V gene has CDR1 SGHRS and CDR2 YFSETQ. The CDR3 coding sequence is TGCGCCAGCAGCTTGGGGACAGGGGTGGTGCAGCCCCAGCATTTT. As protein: CASSLGTGVVQPQHF.